These 10 T cell receptor beta chains originate from one sample sequenced in a study of cytomegalovirus exposure and HLA in healthy donors. The PCR used 60 Vbeta and 13 Jbeta primers. The data were produced by immunoSEQ multiplex PCR, yet TCRdb's version contains in-frame clones alone and is incomplete. The sample holds roughly 56,000 clones; about 81% are singletons and the top ten take around 54%. Material: PBMCs. These receptors originate from a man aged 45 to 65 in good health and CMV-seropositive.

This sequence joins TRBV27 and TRBJ2-1; 7 bases agree with TRBD1. The germline gives CDR1 MNHEY, CDR2 SMNVEV (reference sequence). The CDR3 is 14 residues long. V lost 4 bases, J lost 4 bases, and 4 bases stayed unmatched. As DNA, the CDR3 is TGTGCCAGCAGTTCCAAACAGGGGTACAATGAGCAGTTCTTC. Translation gives CASSSKQGYNEQFF.

The CDR3 coding sequence is TGTGCCAGCAGCTTCCCCGATAGAACTAATGAAAAACTGTTTTTT. It codes for CASSFPDRTNEKLFF. This chain links TRBV7-2 with TRBJ1-4; D uncertain. This CDR3 spans 15 amino acids. Looked up from germline, CDR1 is SGHTA and CDR2 is FQGNSA. The V end lost 3 bases, the J end lost 1 base, and 9 bases lay between the germline ends.

The rearrangement joins TRBV11-3 to TRBJ2-7; D may be TRBD1 (6 bases). Germline values: CDR1 SGHNT, CDR2 YENEEA. This CDR3 comprises 13 residues. V was clipped by 5 bases and J by 5 bases, with 13 bases between them. The CDR3 here is CASSLSDSHEQYF. CDR3 nucleotides: TGTGCCAGCAGCCTCTCGGACAGCCACGAGCAGTACTTC.

This sequence joins TRBV5-1 and TRBJ1-2; 7 bases are shared with TRBD1. V lost 0 bases to trimming and J lost 7 bases; unmatched junction nucleotides: 0. Looked up from germline, CDR1 is SGHRS and CDR2 is YFSETQ. This CDR3 has 12 residues. The CDR3 is CASSLAGGGYTF. The CDR3 bases are TGCGCCAGCAGCTTGGCAGGGGGTGGCTACACCTTC.

The chain has TRBV6-5 and TRBJ2-7, with 8 bases aligning to TRBD1. The J call could be wrong; TRBJ2-1 is a better fit for the DNA end. The CDR3 runs to 15 residues. Germline CDR1 reads MNHEY; CDR2 reads SVGAGI. CDR3 amino acids: CASSRSGTGSYEQFF. CDR3 bases: TGTGCCAGCAGCCGATCCGGGACAGGCTCCTACGAGCAGTTCTTC.

As for this clone: The junction and the germline gene differ at one end; a read error may be behind it. The genes are TRBV7-6 and TRBJ2-2; weak D call: TRBD1 (6 bases). Germline V gives CDR1 SGHVS, CDR2 FNYEAQ. This CDR3 region has 18 residues. The CDR3 region has the DNA TGTGCCACCAGCTTAAGGGACCAGGGGCTGGGTAACACCGGGGAGCTGTTTTTT. The encoded protein is CATSLRDQGLGNTGELFF.

The rearrangement joins TRBV7-9 to TRBJ2-3; D perhaps matches TRBD2 (6 bases). CDR3 length: 14 amino acids. Trimming took off 4 bases at V and 6 bases at J, with 14 bases between the two ends. Germline CDR1 is SEHNR and CDR2 is FQNEAQ (reference sequence). The DNA of the CDR3 is TGTGCCAGCAGCTGGGGGGACGTATCGGATACGCAGTATTTT. It encodes CASSWGDVSDTQYF.

This clone was counted a single time. This chain uses TRBV27 with TRBJ2-7; 9 bases line up with TRBD2. The germline V gene encodes CDR1 MNHEY and CDR2 SMNVEV (reference sequence). Trimming at V came to 3 bases and at J to 1 base, leaving 1 base not matched to a gene. The CDR3 sequence is 14 residues long. The CDR3 nucleotides are TGTGCCAGCAGTTTTAGCGGGAGTTCCTACGAGCAGTACTTC. This translates into CASSFSGSSYEQYF.

This chain links TRBV11-2 with TRBJ2-5; 12 positions match TRBD2. Germline V gene sequence: CDR1 SGHAT, CDR2 FQNNGV. Trimming took 5 bases from V and 4 from J; bases not matched to a gene: 17. The CDR3 has 19 amino acids. The CDR3 loop is CASSPQDWTSGARGETQYF. The CDR3 coding sequence is TGTGCCAGCAGCCCTCAGGATTGGACTAGCGGGGCTCGAGGAGAGACCCAGTACTTC.

The CDR3 loop is CASSSRGQMNTEAFF. CDR3 nucleotide sequence: TGTGCCAGCAGCTCCAGAGGACAGATGAACACTGAAGCTTTCTTT. The chain links TRBV11-2 to TRBJ1-1; TRBD1 might be the D (6 bases). V lost 4 bases and J lost 0, with 12 bases in between. Germline V gives CDR1 SGHAT, CDR2 FQNNGV. The CDR3 contains 15 residues. Combining the CDR3 with reference TRBV11-2 and TRBJ1-1 gives the whole variable domain EAGVAQSPRYKIIEKRQSVAFWCNPISGHATLYWYQQILGQGPKLLIQFQNNGVVDDSQLPKDRFSAERLKGVDSTLKIQPAKLEDSAVYLCASSSRGQMNTEAFFGQGTRLTVV.